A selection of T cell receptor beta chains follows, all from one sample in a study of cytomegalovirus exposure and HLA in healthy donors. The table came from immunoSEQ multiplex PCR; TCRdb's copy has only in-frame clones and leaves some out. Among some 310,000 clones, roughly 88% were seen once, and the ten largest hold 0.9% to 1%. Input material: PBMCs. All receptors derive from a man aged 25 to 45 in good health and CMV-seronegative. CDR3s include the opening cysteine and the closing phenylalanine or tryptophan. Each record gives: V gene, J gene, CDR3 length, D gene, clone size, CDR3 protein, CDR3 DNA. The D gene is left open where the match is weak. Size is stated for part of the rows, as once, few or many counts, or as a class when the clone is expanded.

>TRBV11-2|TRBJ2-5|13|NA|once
CASSSWGVETQYF
TGTGCCAGCAGCTCGTGGGGGGTAGAGACCCAGTACTTC
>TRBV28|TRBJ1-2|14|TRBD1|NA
CASSQTGPNYGYTF
TGTGCCAGCAGCCAGACAGGGCCTAACTATGGCTACACCTTC
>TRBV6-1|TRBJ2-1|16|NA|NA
CASSDPPGHPYNEQFF
TGTGCCAGCAGTGACCCCCCGGGACATCCCTACAATGAGCAGTTCTTC
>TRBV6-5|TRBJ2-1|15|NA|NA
CASSPRAGVKNEQFF
TGTGCCAGCAGCCCCCGAGCGGGTGTGAAAAATGAGCAGTTCTTC
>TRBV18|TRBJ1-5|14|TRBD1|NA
CASSQQGSGQPQHF
TGTGCCAGCTCACAACAGGGGAGTGGCCAGCCCCAGCATTTT
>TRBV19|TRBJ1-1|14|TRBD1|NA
CASSVGQGVTEAFF
TGTGCCAGTAGTGTCGGACAGGGCGTGACTGAAGCTTTCTTT
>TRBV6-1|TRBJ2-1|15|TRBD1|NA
CASSADRAPYNEQFF
TGTGCCAGCAGTGCCGACAGGGCGCCGTACAATGAGCAGTTCTTC
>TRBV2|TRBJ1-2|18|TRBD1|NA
CASSETQDRGRGGDGYTF
TGTGCCAGCAGTGAAACCCAGGACAGGGGGCGCGGTGGGGATGGCTACACCTTC
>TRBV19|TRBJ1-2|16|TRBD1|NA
CATMGRQGRISVGYTF
TGTGCCACCATGGGGCGACAGGGTCGAATTTCGGTTGGCTACACCTTC
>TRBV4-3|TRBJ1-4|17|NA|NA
CASSQVPGEATNEKLFF
TGCGCCAGCAGCCAAGTTCCGGGGGAAGCAACTAATGAAAAACTGTTTTTT
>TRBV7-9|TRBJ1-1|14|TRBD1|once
CAGYRGPMNTEAFF
TGTGCCGGGTACAGGGGGCCGATGAACACTGAAGCTTTCTTT
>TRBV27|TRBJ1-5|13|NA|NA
CASSWGRNQPQHF
TGTGCCAGCAGCTGGGGCCGCAATCAGCCCCAGCATTTT
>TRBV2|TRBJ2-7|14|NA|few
CASSRQQGGYEQYF
TGTGCCAGCAGTCGACAACAGGGCGGCTACGAGCAGTACTTC
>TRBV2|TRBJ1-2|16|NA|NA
CASSEARQAHFYGYTF
TGTGCCAGCAGTGAAGCACGACAGGCGCACTTTTATGGCTACACCTTC
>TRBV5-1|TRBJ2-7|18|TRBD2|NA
CASTPGGLAGARSYEQYF
TGCGCCAGCACACCAGGAGGGCTAGCGGGGGCCCGTTCCTACGAGCAGTACTTC
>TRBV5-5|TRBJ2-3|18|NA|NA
CASSWPDGRPRPTDTQYF
TGTGCCAGCAGCTGGCCGGACGGGAGACCCCGACCCACAGATACGCAGTATTTT
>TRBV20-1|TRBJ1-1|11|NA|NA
CSARRETEAFF
TGCAGTGCTAGACGGGAAACTGAAGCTTTCTTT
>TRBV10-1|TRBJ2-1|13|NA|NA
CASSPGHGYEQFF
TGCGCCAGCAGTCCAGGACACGGTTATGAGCAGTTCTTC
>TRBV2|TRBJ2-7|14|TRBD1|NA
CASTRDRAGYEQYF
TGTGCCAGCACGCGGGACAGGGCGGGCTACGAGCAGTACTTC
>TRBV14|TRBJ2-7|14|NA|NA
CASSQDDLAYEQYF
TGTGCCAGCAGCCAAGATGACCTAGCCTACGAGCAGTACTTC
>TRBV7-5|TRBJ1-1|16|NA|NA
CARSLEATGANTEAFF
TGTGCCAGAAGCTTAGAGGCCACAGGGGCGAACACTGAAGCTTTCTTT
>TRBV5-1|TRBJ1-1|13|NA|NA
CASSLTGNTEAFF
TGCGCCAGCAGCTTGACAGGGAACACTGAAGCTTTCTTT
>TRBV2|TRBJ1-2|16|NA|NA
CASSDTPYKGNYGYTF
TGTGCCAGTTCCGACACGCCCTACAAGGGGAACTATGGCTACACCTTC
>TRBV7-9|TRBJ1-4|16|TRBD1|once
CASSLGDRAANEKLFF
TGTGCCAGCAGCTTAGGGGACAGGGCGGCTAATGAAAAACTGTTTTTT
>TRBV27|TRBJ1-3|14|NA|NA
CASRTLSSGNTIYF
TGTGCCAGCAGGACTCTTAGCTCTGGAAACACCATATATTTT
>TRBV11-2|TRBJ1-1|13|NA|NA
CASSLDQGTEAFF
TGTGCCAGCAGCTTAGATCAGGGCACTGAAGCTTTCTTT
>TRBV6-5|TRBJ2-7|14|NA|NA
CASSYFQGTYEQYF
TGTGCCAGCAGTTACTTCCAGGGCACCTACGAGCAGTACTTC
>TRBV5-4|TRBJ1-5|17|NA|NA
CASSSVAGGQHNQPQHF
TGTGCCAGCAGCTCCGTGGCGGGGGGACAACACAATCAGCCCCAGCATTTT
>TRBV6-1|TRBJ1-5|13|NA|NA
CASTYDNNQPQHF
TGTGCCAGCACATATGACAATAATCAGCCCCAGCATTTT
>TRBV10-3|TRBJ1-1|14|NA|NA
CAISVRQENTEAFF
TGTGCCATCAGTGTTCGTCAGGAGAACACTGAAGCTTTCTTT
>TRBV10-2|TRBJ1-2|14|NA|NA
CASSEEDSLYGYTF
TGCGCCAGCAGTGAGGAGGACAGTTTATATGGCTACACCTTC
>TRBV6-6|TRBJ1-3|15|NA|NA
CASRPGQLSGNTIYF
TGTGCCAGCAGACCAGGACAGCTCTCTGGAAACACCATATATTTT
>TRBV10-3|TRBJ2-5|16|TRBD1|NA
CAISESMATGEETQYF
TGTGCCATCAGTGAGTCGATGGCCACAGGGGAAGAGACCCAGTACTTC
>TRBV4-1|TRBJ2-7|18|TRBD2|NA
CASSQVASGGASLYEQYF
TGCGCCAGCAGCCAAGTAGCTAGCGGGGGGGCTTCCCTATACGAGCAGTACTTC
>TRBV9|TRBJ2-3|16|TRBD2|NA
CASSVVAGGATDTQYF
TGTGCCAGCAGCGTAGTAGCGGGGGGCGCCACAGATACGCAGTATTTT
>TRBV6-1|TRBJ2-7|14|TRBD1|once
CASSAGTGPYEQYF
TGTGCCAGCAGTGCAGGGACAGGGCCCTACGAGCAGTACTTC
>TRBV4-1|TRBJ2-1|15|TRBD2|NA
CASSHRLAAYNEQFF
TGCGCCAGCAGCCATAGACTAGCCGCCTACAATGAGCAGTTCTTC
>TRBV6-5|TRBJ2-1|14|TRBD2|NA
CASSHGLDYNEQFF
TGTGCCAGCAGTCACGGACTAGACTACAATGAGCAGTTCTTC
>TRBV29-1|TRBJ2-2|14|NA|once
CSVERWGRTGELFF
TGCAGCGTTGAAAGGTGGGGGCGCACCGGGGAGCTGTTTTTT
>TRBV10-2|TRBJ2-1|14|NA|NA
CASSEPTPLYEQFF
TGCGCCAGCAGTGAGCCTACTCCTCTATATGAGCAGTTCTTC
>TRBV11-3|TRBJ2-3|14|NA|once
CASSLSGTSDTQYF
TGTGCCAGCAGCTTGTCCGGGACTTCGGATACGCAGTATTTT
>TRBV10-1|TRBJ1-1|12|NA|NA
CASSERNTEAFF
TGCGCCAGCAGTGAGCGGAACACTGAAGCTTTCTTT